This T cell receptor beta chain was captured in a study of cytomegalovirus exposure and HLA in healthy donors. Note on this clone: Antigen unknown.

In the PCR, 60 Vbeta and 13 Jbeta primers were used. Data came from immunoSEQ multiplex PCR; TCRdb stores just in-frame clones and leaves some out. The repertoire table contains around 70,000 clones. These donors counted as nominally healthy when sampled, but unrecorded immune exposures were likely. Study-level findings and limits: Presence/absence analyses assumed roughly uniform sequencing depth across donors. It was about 150 TCR beta chains that were listed as cytomegalovirus-associated.

Material: PBMCs. The TCR originated in a middle-aged woman in good health and CMV-seropositive.

CDR3 protein: CASSVGAGGLYEQYF. CDR3 in DNA: TGTGCCAGCAGCGTAGGGGCGGGGGGGCTCTACGAGCAGTACTTC. The chain links TRBV9 to TRBJ2-7, with 9 bases identical to TRBD2. The germline V gene encodes CDR1 SGDLS and CDR2 YYNGEE. The trim removed 0 bases at V and 3 bases at J, leaving 4 bases unmatched. The CDR3 is made up of 15 amino acids.